These 15 T cell receptor beta chains originate from one sample sequenced in a study of blood T cell repertoires in COVID-19. Using immunoSEQ multiplex PCR, the repertoire was profiled, and TCRdb retains in-frame clones only, with some absent. The data show around 500,000 clones, 80% to 90% seen once. Sequencing input: PBMCs or T cells enriched from blood (not recorded which). Receptors originate from a woman between 55 and 75 years old who had recovered from COVID-19.

The J gene is TRBJ2-2, the V gene TRBV19; D is ambiguous. V lost 1 base and J lost 4, with 4 bases in between. The CDR3 runs to 13 residues. Looked up from germline, CDR1 is LNHDA and CDR2 is SQIVND (reference sequence). CDR3 residues: CASSIVRTGELFF. DNA of the CDR3: TGTGCCAGTAGTATAGTCCGCACCGGGGAGCTGTTTTTT.

The chain joins TRBV7-9 to TRBJ2-7; D may be TRBD1 (6 bases). Trimming took 7 bases from V and 0 from J, leaving 19 bases between them. Germline V gene data show CDR1 as SEHNR and CDR2 as FQNEAQ (reference sequence). The CDR3 sequence is 16 residues long. As DNA, the CDR3 is TGTGCCAGCAACCGGTGGGGGCAGGGAGACTCCTACGAGCAGTACTTC. Its translation is CASNRWGQGDSYEQYF.

This clone was observed once. The chain couples TRBV6-5 to TRBJ2-7; 8 bases agree with TRBD2. Germline-derived CDR1 and CDR2 are MNHEY and SVGAGI. The CDR3 runs to 14 residues. The V gene end was trimmed by 7 bases and the J gene end by 1 base; junction bases not matched to a gene: 6. The DNA of the CDR3 is TGTGCCAGCACTCGGGCGGGGGGATCCTACGAGCAGTACTTC. This gives the protein CASTRAGGSYEQYF.

This rearrangement joins TRBV7-9 to TRBJ2-7; 8 bases agree with TRBD1. CDR3 length equals 14 residues. CDR1 is SEHNR and CDR2 is FQNEAQ in the germline V gene (reference sequence). The J segment lost 1 base and the V segment lost 2 bases, leaving 1 base of the junction unmatched. CDR3 amino acids: CASSLQGASYEQYF. In DNA, the CDR3 is TGTGCCAGCAGCTTACAGGGGGCTTCCTACGAGCAGTACTTC.

The chain employs TRBV5-1 and TRBJ1-1, with D perhaps TRBD1 (5 bases). This CDR3 contains 14 residues. Trimming pared 4 bases from V and 5 bases from J, leaving 15 bases between. CDR1 and CDR2 from the germline V gene are SGHRS and YFSETQ. CDR3 sequence (DNA): TGCGCCAGCAGCCGAGGTGGGGCGGAGACTGAAGCTTTCTTT. This sequence encodes CASSRGGAETEAFF.

This clone has only one observation. The V gene is TRBV4-2, the J gene TRBJ2-7; 10 bases are shared with TRBD1. V dropped 3 bases and J dropped 3; count of bases not matched to a gene: 8. Germline CDR1 LGHNA, CDR2 YNFKEQ. This CDR3 has 16 residues. The chain's CDR3 is CASSHEGTGADYEQYF. The CDR3 DNA follows: TGTGCCAGCAGCCATGAAGGGACAGGGGCCGACTACGAGCAGTACTTC.

The chain combines TRBV28 with TRBJ2-7; 8 nucleotides agree with TRBD2. This CDR3 contains 13 residues. CDR1 and CDR2 (germline): MDHEN, SYDVKM. V was pared by 8 bases and J by 0 bases, with 3 bases of the junction left unmatched. CDR3 in DNA: TGTGCCAGCGCGGGGGGTCGCTCCTACGAGCAGTACTTC. It codes for CASAGGRSYEQYF.

The gene calls are TRBV7-2 and TRBJ1-1; no reliable D call. V lost 6 bases and J lost 2, with 10 bases in between. CDR3 length: 13 residues. Per the germline V gene, CDR1 is SGHTA and CDR2 is FQGNSA. CDR3 loop: CASSLNFNTEAFF. The CDR3 DNA follows: TGTGCCAGCAGTTTGAACTTTAACACTGAAGCTTTCTTT.

The V gene is TRBV9, the J gene TRBJ2-3; D perhaps matches TRBD2 (5 bases). The V and J ends lost 4 bases and 0 bases respectively, with 9 bases between them. CDR3 size: 14 residues. Per germline, CDR1 SGDLS and CDR2 YYNGEE. CDR3 bases: TGTGCCAGCAGCCCATGGACTAGCACAGATACGCAGTATTTT. This codes for CASSPWTSTDTQYF.

This clone showed up just once. The chain couples TRBV10-3 to TRBJ2-2; 8 positions match TRBD1. This CDR3 spans 15 amino acids. The V segment lost 5 bases and the J segment 0 bases; nucleotides outside the gene matches: 2. Per germline, CDR1 ENHRY and CDR2 SYGVKD. CDR3 in amino acids: CAISSGGANTGELFF. CDR3 nucleotide sequence: TGTGCCATCAGTTCAGGGGGCGCGAACACCGGGGAGCTGTTTTTT.

The J gene is TRBJ2-4, the V gene TRBV5-1, with D perhaps TRBD1 (6 bases). Germline CDR1 reads SGHRS; CDR2 reads YFSETQ. CDR3 length: 13 residues. Trimming cost V 0 bases and J 6 bases, with 7 bases left between them. This CDR3 reads CASSLDRVNIQYF. CDR3 sequence (DNA): TGCGCCAGCAGCTTGGACAGGGTAAACATTCAGTACTTC.

The chain employs TRBV3-1 (or the pseudogene TRBV3-2) and TRBJ2-3, with 9 bases matching TRBD1. CDR1 and CDR2 from the germline V gene are LGHDT and YNNKEL (reference sequence). CDR3 size: 16 residues. With V trimmed by 3 bases and J by 3 bases, 7 bases remained unmatched. In nucleotides, the CDR3 is TGTGCCAGCAGCCATGAACAGGGGGCTTGGACAGATACGCAGTATTTT. Translated, it gives CASSHEQGAWTDTQYF.

This rearrangement joins TRBV12-3 or TRBV12-4 to TRBJ2-5; 8 bases agree with TRBD1. This CDR3 spans 12 amino acids. V lost 11 bases to trimming and J lost 5 bases; unmatched junction nucleotides: 7. CDR3 sequence (DNA): TGTGCCTGCCAGGGGGCAGCGGAGACCCAGTACTTC. It codes for CACQGAAETQYF.

For the CDR3, the DNA is TGTGCCAGCAGCGTAGGGGACAGTTCCTATGGCTACACCTTC. It specifies CASSVGDSSYGYTF. The chain employs TRBV9 and TRBJ1-2, with 7 bases matching TRBD1. V dropped 0 bases and J dropped 4; count of bases not matched to a gene: 3. Germline V gene sequence: CDR1 SGDLS, CDR2 YYNGEE. CDR3 length equals 14 residues. The variable domain in full, completed from reference TRBV9 and TRBJ1-2, reads DSGVTQTPKHLITATGQRVTLRCSPRSGDLSVYWYQQSLDQGLQFLIQYYNGEERAKGNILERFSAQQFPDLHSELNLSSLELGDSALYFCASSVGDSSYGYTFGSGTRLTVV.

V is TRBV12-3 or TRBV12-4 and J is TRBJ2-1, with TRBD2 matching 7 bases. The CDR3 is 12 amino acids. V shed 5 bases, J shed 10 bases, and the junction held 5 bases outside the gene matches. CDR3: CASSQAGWEQFF. CDR3 sequence (DNA): TGTGCCAGCAGTCAAGCGGGGTGGGAGCAGTTCTTC.